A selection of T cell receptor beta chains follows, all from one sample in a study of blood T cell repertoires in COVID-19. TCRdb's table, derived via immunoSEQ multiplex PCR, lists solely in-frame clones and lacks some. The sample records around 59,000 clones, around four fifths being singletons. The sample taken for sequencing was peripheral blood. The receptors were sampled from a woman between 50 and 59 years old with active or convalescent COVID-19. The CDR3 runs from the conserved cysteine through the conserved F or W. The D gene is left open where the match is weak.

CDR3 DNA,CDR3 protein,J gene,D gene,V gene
TGTGCCAGCAGCTATCCAGGAGGGAACACTGAAGCTTTCTTT,CASSYPGGNTEAFF,TRBJ1-1,NA,TRBV5-4
TGTGCCAGCAGTTTATCTGGGGCAGGGGGAGGTGAAAAACTGTTTTTT,CASSLSGAGGGEKLFF,TRBJ1-4,TRBD1,TRBV28
TGTGCCAGTAGTCAGAACGGCCGGGCTGACAGGGGGGACAACGAGCAGTACTTC,CASSQNGRADRGDNEQYF,TRBJ2-7,TRBD1,TRBV19
TGTGCCAGTGGAAGCGGAAATTATAACAATGAGCAGTTCTTC,CASGSGNYNNEQFF,TRBJ2-1,NA,TRBV19
TGTGCCAGTGTGGGGGCAGGAACCAGCAATCAGCCCCAGCATTTT,CASVGAGTSNQPQHF,TRBJ1-5,NA,TRBV19
TGTGCCAGCAGCGACCTCGGACAGGGGGCAGAGACCCAGTACTTC,CASSDLGQGAETQYF,TRBJ2-5,TRBD1,TRBV7-2
TGCAGCGTTGGTCGGGGAAACACCATATATTTT,CSVGRGNTIYF,TRBJ1-3,NA,TRBV29-1
TGTGCCATCAGTGAGGTCAGGGGCTACTATGGCTACACCTTC,CAISEVRGYYGYTF,TRBJ1-2,NA,TRBV10-3
TGTGCCAGTAGTATGGGACAGGGGGGCACAGATACGCAGTATTTT,CASSMGQGGTDTQYF,TRBJ2-3,TRBD1,TRBV19
TGTGCCAGCAGCCTGAATAGGGGCAATGAGCAGTTCTTC,CASSLNRGNEQFF,TRBJ2-1,NA,TRBV3-1/TRBV3-2
TGTGCCAGCAGTTGGGGGGTCCTCTACGAGCAGTACTTC,CASSWGVLYEQYF,TRBJ2-7,NA,TRBV28
TGTGCCAGCAGTAAAGAGGCTGGAGGGAGGGGAGATACGCAGTATTTT,CASSKEAGGRGDTQYF,TRBJ2-3,TRBD2,TRBV2
TGTGCCAGCGGAACGGGGGGGAGGGAGACCCAGTACTTC,CASGTGGRETQYF,TRBJ2-5,TRBD2,TRBV19
TGTGCCAGCAGTACCACTCGGACAGGGATATACTACGAGCAGTACTTC,CASSTTRTGIYYEQYF,TRBJ2-7,TRBD1,TRBV28
TGTGCCAGCAGTGAAGCTTTAGCGCGCACAGATACGCAGTATTTT,CASSEALARTDTQYF,TRBJ2-3,NA,TRBV6-1
TGTGCCAGCAGCCCTAGATACCCCGCGGGAGGGACCCAAGAGACCCAGTACTTC,CASSPRYPAGGTQETQYF,TRBJ2-5,TRBD2,TRBV3-1/TRBV3-2